This T cell receptor (beta chain) is from a study of blood T cells in healthy people across ages. The study's findings and limits: Estimates of diversity drawn from one million T cells were considered underestimates.

Then a second PCR, running about 6 to 11 cycles, was carried out with a sample-barcoded 5' primer and a J-beta primer mix. Using its own MiXCR run on the 5' RACE reads, TCRdb lists one record per CDR3 protein. The sample holds more than 1,400,000 distinct CDR3 sequences, about 43% seen once. All donors came from Russia, were Caucasian and healthy, and spanned ages about 6 to 100. This clonotype was picked up one time. Its target is not known. Trimming took off 1 base at V and 2 bases at J, with 11 bases between the two ends. Per the germline V gene, CDR1 is SGHTA and CDR2 is FQGNSA. The CDR3 spans 15 residues.

The sequence was collected from a woman aged 18-35 years in good health. This chain joins TRBV7-2 and TRBJ1-1; no clear D gene. Sequenced input: blood. CDR3 nucleotide sequence: TGTGCCAGCAGCTTAGTTTCGGAAATAAACACTGAAGCTTTCTTT. It specifies CASSLVSEINTEAFF. The full variable domain, in which reference TRBV7-2 and TRBJ1-1 provide the parts outside the CDR3, is GAGVSQSPSNKVTEKGKDVELRCDPISGHTALYWYRQSLGQGLEFLIYFQGNSAPDKSGLPSDRFSAERTGGSVSTLTIQRTQQEDSAVYLCASSLVSEINTEAFFGQGTRLTVV.